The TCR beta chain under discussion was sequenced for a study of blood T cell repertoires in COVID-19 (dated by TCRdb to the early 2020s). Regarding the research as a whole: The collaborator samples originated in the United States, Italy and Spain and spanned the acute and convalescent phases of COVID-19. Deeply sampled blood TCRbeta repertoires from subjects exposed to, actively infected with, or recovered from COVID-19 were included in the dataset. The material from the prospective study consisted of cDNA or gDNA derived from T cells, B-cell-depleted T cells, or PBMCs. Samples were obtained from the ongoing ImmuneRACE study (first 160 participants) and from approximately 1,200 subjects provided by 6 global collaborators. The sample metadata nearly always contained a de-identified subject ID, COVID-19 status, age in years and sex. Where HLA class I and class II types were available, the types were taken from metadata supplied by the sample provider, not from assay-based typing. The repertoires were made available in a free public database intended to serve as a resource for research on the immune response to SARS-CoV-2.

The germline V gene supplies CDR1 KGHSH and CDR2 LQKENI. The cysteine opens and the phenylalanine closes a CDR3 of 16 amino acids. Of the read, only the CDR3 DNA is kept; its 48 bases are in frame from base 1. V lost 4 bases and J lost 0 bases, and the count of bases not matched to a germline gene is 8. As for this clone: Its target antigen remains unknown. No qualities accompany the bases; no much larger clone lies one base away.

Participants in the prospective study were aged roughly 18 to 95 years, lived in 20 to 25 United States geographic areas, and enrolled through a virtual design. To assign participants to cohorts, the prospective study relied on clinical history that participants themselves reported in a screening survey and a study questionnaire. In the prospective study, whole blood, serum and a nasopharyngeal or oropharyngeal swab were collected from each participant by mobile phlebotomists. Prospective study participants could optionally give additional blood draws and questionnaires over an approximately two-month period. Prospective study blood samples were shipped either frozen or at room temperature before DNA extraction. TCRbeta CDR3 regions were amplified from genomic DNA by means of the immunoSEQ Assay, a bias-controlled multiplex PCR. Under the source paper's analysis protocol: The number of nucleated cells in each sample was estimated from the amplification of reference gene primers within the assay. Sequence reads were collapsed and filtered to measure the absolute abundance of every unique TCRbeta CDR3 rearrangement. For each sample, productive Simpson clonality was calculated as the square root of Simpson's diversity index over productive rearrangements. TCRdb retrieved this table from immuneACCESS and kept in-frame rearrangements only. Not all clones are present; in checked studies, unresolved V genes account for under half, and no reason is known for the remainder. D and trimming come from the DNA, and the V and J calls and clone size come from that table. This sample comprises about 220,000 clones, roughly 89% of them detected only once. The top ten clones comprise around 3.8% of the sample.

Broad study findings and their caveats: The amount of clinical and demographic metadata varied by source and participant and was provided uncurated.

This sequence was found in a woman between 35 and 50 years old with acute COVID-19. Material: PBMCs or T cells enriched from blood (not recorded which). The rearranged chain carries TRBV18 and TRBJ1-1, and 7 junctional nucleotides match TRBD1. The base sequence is TGTGCCAGCTCACAATCAGGGGGAGTAATGAACACTGAAGCTTTCTTT. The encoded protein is CASSQSGGVMNTEAFF.